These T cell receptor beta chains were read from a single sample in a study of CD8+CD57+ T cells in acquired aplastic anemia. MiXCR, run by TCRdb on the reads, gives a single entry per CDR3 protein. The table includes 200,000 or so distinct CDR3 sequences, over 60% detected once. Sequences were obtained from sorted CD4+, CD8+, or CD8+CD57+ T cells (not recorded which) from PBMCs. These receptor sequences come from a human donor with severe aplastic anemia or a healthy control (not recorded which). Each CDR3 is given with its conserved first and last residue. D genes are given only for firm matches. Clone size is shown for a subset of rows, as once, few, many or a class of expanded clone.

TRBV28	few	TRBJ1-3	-	CASRSPLRHSKFSGNTIYF	TGTGCCAGCAGGTCCCCCCTAAGACACTCCAAATTCTCTGGAAACACCATATATTTT
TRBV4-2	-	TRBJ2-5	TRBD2	CASSPIGLAGALGETQYF	TGTGCCAGCAGCCCCATAGGCCTAGCGGGGGCCCTTGGGGAGACCCAGTACTTC
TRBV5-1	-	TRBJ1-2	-	CASSLGVKSVSGDYGYTF	TGCGCCAGCAGCTTGGGGGTTAAAAGCGTGTCAGGAGACTATGGCTACACCTTC
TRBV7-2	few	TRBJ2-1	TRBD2	CASSAGVYNEQFF	TGTGCCAGCTCAGCGGGAGTATACAATGAGCAGTTCTTC
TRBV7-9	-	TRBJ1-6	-	CASRPQDSLNSPLHF	TGTGCCAGCAGGCCCCAGGACAGCCTTAATTCACCCCTCCACTTT
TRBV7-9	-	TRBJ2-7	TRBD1	CASSDATGQGYEQYF	TGTGCCAGCAGCGACGCGACGGGACAGGGCTACGAGCAGTACTTC
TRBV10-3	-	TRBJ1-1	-	CATHRTNTEAFF	TGTGCCACACATAGGACGAACACTGAAGCTTTCTTT
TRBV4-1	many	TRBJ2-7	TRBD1	CASSQIRQGVNEQYF	TGCGCCAGCAGCCAGATCCGACAGGGGGTAAACGAGCAGTACTTC
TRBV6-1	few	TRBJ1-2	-	CAIRMYELGYTF	TGTGCCATTCGGATGTATGAGTTGGGCTACACCTTC
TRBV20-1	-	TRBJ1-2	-	CSARVSRGYGYTF	TGCAGTGCTAGAGTTTCCCGGGGCTATGGCTACACCTTC
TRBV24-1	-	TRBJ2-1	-	CATRDSESEQFF	TGTGCCACTCGTGATTCGGAGAGTGAGCAGTTCTTC
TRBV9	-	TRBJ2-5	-	CASSVVEETQYF	TGTGCCAGCAGCGTAGTCGAAGAGACCCAGTACTTC
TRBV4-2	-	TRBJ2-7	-	CASSQARTYLFF	TGTGCCAGCAGCCAAGCCCGGACTTACTTGTTCTTC
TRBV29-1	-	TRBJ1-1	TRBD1	CSVESQGGTEAFF	TGCAGCGTTGAAAGCCAGGGGGGCACTGAAGCTTTCTTT
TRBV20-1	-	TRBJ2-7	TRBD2	CSARDLAAEFLYEQYF	TGCAGTGCTAGAGATCTAGCGGCTGAATTCCTCTACGAGCAGTACTTC
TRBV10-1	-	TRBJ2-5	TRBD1	CASRELRQGQEETQYF	TGCGCCAGCAGGGAGCTTCGACAGGGGCAAGAAGAGACCCAGTACTTC
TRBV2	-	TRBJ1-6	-	CASSERPAGASNSPLHF	TGTGCCAGCAGTGAAAGGCCGGCGGGGGCCTCCAATTCACCCCTCCACTTT
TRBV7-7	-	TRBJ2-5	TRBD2	CASSLVASGQETQYF	TGTGCCAGCAGCTTAGTGGCTAGCGGACAAGAGACCCAGTACTTC
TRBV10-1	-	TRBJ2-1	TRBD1	CASSATGGVYNEQFF	TGTGCCAGCAGTGCGACAGGGGGGGTCTACAATGAGCAGTTCTTC
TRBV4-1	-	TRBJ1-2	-	CASSQDSAGGYTF	TGCGCCAGCAGCCAAGATTCGGCGGGTGGCTACACCTTC
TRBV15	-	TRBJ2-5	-	CATSRDGRSQETQYF	TGTGCCACCAGCAGAGATGGAAGGAGCCAAGAGACCCAGTACTTC
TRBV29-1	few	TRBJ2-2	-	CSVMGTFLNTGELFF	TGCAGCGTTATGGGGACTTTCCTGAACACCGGGGAGCTGTTTTTT
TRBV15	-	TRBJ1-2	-	CATSPGYGYTF	TGTGCCACCAGCCCTGGCTATGGCTACACCTTC
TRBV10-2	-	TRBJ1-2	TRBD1	CASGHAGQGYYGYTF	TGCGCCAGCGGGCACGCGGGACAGGGTTACTATGGCTACACCTTC
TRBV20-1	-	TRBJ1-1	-	CSARDLNWLNTEAFF	TGCAGTGCTAGAGATCTGAATTGGCTAAACACTGAAGCTTTCTTT
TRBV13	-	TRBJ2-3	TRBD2	CASSFLAGGPDTQYF	TGTGCCAGCAGCTTTCTCGCGGGGGGGCCAGATACGCAGTATTTT
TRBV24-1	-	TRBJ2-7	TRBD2	CATRRLAGYEQYF	TGTGCCACCAGACGACTAGCGGGTTACGAGCAGTACTTC
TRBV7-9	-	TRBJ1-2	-	CASSLPPDTLGDGYTF	TGTGCCAGCAGCTTACCCCCGGACACGTTAGGCGATGGCTACACCTTC
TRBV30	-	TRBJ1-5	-	CAWSVQSGSQPQHF	TGTGCCTGGAGTGTACAGTCGGGTTCTCAGCCCCAGCATTTT
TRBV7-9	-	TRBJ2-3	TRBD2	CASSPRSRLAGGRGTDTQYF	TGTGCCAGCAGTCCTCGATCCCGACTAGCGGGGGGGCGCGGCACAGATACGCAGTATTTT
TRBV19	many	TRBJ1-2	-	CASSEGHNYGYTF	TGTGCCAGTAGTGAGGGGCATAACTATGGCTACACCTTC
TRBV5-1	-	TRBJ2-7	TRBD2	CASSLAPVAGGRRGEQYF	TGCGCCAGCAGCTTGGCGCCTGTTGCGGGGGGCCGCAGGGGCGAGCAGTACTTC
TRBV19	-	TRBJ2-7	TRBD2	CASSPPTGGTGQYF	TGTGCCAGTAGTCCGCCGACGGGGGGTACGGGGCAGTACTTC
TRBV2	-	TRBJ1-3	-	CASSASTSGNTIYF	TGTGCCAGCAGTGCGTCAACCTCTGGAAACACCATATATTTT
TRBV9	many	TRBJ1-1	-	CASSALTLGGTEAFF	TGTGCCAGCAGCGCACTTACTCTCGGCGGGACTGAAGCTTTCTTT
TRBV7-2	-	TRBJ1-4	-	CASSSDSATNEKLFF	TGTGCCAGCAGCTCGGACAGCGCAACTAATGAAAAACTGTTTTTT
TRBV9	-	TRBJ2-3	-	CASSVGLSTDTQYF	TGTGCCAGCAGCGTAGGGTTGAGCACAGATACGCAGTATTTT
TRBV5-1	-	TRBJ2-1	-	CASSVADRITYNEQFF	TGCGCCAGCAGCGTGGCCGACAGGATAACCTACAATGAGCAGTTCTTC
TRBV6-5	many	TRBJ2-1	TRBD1	CASSYQGQGDEQFF	TGTGCCAGCAGTTATCAAGGACAGGGGGATGAGCAGTTCTTC
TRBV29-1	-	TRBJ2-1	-	CSVVPNGHFNNEQFF	TGCAGCGTTGTGCCCAATGGACATTTTAACAATGAGCAGTTCTTC
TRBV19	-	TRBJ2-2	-	CATAGPHRNTGELFF	TGTGCCACGGCAGGTCCGCACAGGAACACCGGGGAGCTGTTTTTT
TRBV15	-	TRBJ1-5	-	CATSRNDQPQHF	TGTGCCACCAGCAGAAACGATCAGCCCCAGCATTTT
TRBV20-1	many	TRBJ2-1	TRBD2	CSAVRLAAHNEQFF	TGCAGTGCTGTCAGACTAGCGGCACACAATGAGCAGTTCTTC
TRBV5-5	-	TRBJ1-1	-	CASSTGTSGATEAFF	TGCGCCAGCAGCACCGGGACTAGCGGGGCAACTGAAGCTTTCTTT
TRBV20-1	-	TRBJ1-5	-	CSAVLGGQPQHF	TGCAGTGCTGTATTAGGGGGTCAGCCCCAGCATTTT
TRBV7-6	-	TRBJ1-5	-	CASSDAPGGASSNQPQHF	TGTGCCAGCAGCGACGCTCCCGGGGGGGCGAGCAGCAATCAGCCCCAGCATTTT
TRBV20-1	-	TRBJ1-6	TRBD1	CSARSPGGNNSPLHF	TGCAGTGCTAGAAGTCCAGGGGGTAACAATTCACCCCTCCACTTT
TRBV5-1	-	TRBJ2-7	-	CANSGAGRISYEQYF	TGTGCCAACAGCGGCGCAGGTAGAATCTCCTACGAGCAGTACTTC
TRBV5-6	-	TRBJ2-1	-	CASRKRDNEQFF	TGTGCCAGCAGAAAACGGGACAATGAGCAGTTCTTC
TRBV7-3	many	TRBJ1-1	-	CASSLNVNTEAFF	TGTGCCAGCAGCTTAAATGTCAACACTGAAGCTTTCTTT